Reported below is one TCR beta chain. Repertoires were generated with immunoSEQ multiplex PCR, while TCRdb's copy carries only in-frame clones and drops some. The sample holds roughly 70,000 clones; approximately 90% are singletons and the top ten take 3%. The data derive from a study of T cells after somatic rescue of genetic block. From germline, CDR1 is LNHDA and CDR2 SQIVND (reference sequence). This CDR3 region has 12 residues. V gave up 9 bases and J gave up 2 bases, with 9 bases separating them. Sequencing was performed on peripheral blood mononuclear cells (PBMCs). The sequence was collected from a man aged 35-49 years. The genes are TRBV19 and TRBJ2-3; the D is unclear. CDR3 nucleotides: TGTGCCAGCGGAGATTTCACAGATACGCAGTATTTT. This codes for CASGDFTDTQYF.